Included here is one T cell receptor beta chain sequence, with context. Its antigen remains unknown. The CDR3 covers 14 residues. Germline loops: CDR1 SGHRS, CDR2 YFSETQ. V shed 1 base and J shed 4 bases, with 11 bases lying between them. The study ran its PCR with 60 Vbeta and 13 Jbeta primers. Repertoires were generated with immunoSEQ multiplex PCR, while TCRdb's copy carries only in-frame clones and drops some. In total, the table holds some 62,000 clones. The data were obtained in a study of cytomegalovirus exposure and HLA in healthy donors. Study findings and constraints: Highly shared sequence variants in one cluster were likely a sequencing artifact.

The clonotype was recovered from a man aged 25-45 years in good health and CMV-seropositive. The sequenced material came from PBMCs. V usage is TRBV5-1 and J usage is TRBJ1-1; D is uncertain. The CDR3 bases are TGCGCCAGCAGCTTGTCGGGCACTAGCACTGAAGCTTTCTTT. As protein: CASSLSGTSTEAFF.